This T cell receptor (beta chain) was captured in a study of blood T cell repertoires in COVID-19. Study-wide context: Collection of acute and convalescent COVID-19 samples took place in the United States, Italy and Spain. PBMCs, B-cell-depleted T cells, or T cells were the source of the cDNA or gDNA that made up the material.

In the authors' methods: Amplification from reference gene primers served as the basis for estimated nucleated cell counts. Method: immunoSEQ multiplex PCR; TCRdb's copy keeps in-frame clones and lacks some. V and J calls and clone size are those listed in that table; D and trimming were worked out from the DNA. The data hold about 180,000 clones, with 75% to 85% observed a single time. The germline CDR1 and CDR2 sequences are SGHTA and FQGNSA. The CDR3 is made up of 13 amino acids. Between the trimmed V and J ends, which lost 3 bases and 4 bases, there was a span of 7 bases. This TCR was sampled from a human donor in a cohort sampled during active COVID-19. Sequenced: peripheral blood. The V gene is TRBV7-2, the J gene TRBJ2-4, with D possibly TRBD1 on 5 matching bases. Written as DNA, the CDR3 is TGTGCCAGCAGCTTCGACAGAAAAAACATTCAGTACTTC. Its protein is CASSFDRKNIQYF.